This T cell receptor beta chain emerged from a study of cytomegalovirus exposure and HLA in healthy donors (dated by TCRdb to the late 2010s). With regard to the full study: An earlier analysis of around 600 of the donors reported 250 to 300 Gb of sequence data and some 100 million unique TCR beta sequences from around 200 million T cells. An early release covering roughly 640 HLA-typed donors comprised about 300 gigabases of sequencing data and roughly 85 million unique TCR sequences. Of the 350 to 400 genotyped donors, roughly 85% fell in the genetic ancestry cluster associated with self-reported Caucasian donors. The aim of the study was to test whether cataloging public T cell receptors could identify signatures of past pathogen exposure. Using immunosequencing, the study profiled T cell repertoires from some 670 subjects and related those repertoires to cytomegalovirus serostatus. Besides the first cohort of under 700 subjects, a separate validation cohort made up of 120 different subjects was used. To predict cytomegalovirus infection status, the study combined high-throughput TCR immunosequencing, statistical association of individual TCRs with disease status, and machine learning. A later analysis re-examined previously published TCR beta repertoires from 600 to 700 donors and added high-resolution HLA genotyping to investigate patterns of TCR occurrence. The later analysis used no new phenotypic data to find candidate immune exposures, relying instead on TCR beta sequences and their occurrence across donors. To decide whether each TCR beta V gene segment behaved as functional or pseudogenic, an earlier analysis of some 600 of the donors relied on high-throughput TCR beta sequencing. Donor age, sex, ethnicity and CMV serostatus were compiled alongside the repertoire data. Genome-wide SNP genotypes for about 60% of the roughly 670 donors were used in a later genetic analysis, which treated that subset as a discovery cohort. Every repertoire in the discovery cohort had been generated on one and the same sequencing platform. Class I and class II HLA loci were covered by the typing at four-digit resolution. The number of typed donors differed by locus: about 620-640 for A, B, C, DRB1 and DQB1; 500 to 550 for DQA1; 606 for DPA1; and about 450 for DPB1. Because of strong linkage in the cohort, roughly five DR-DQ haplotypes were treated as single units for association and clustering. On average, around 230,000 unique TCR beta nucleotide sequences were sequenced per donor among 398 genotyped donors of the cohort, with roughly 18% of those sequences being non-productive. Paper-wide results and their limitations: The study gave a list of under 200 TCR beta chains associated with cytomegalovirus. Three of the identified cytomegalovirus-associated TCR beta chains were confirmed in vitro to be specific for cytomegalovirus antigens. According to a later genetic analysis, donors in an Asian-associated ancestry cluster had fewer N-insertions in productive TCRs than the approximately 670-donor mean. Correlated functional status among segregating V segments might reflect linkage disequilibrium, but an unknown experimental factor could not be ruled out. Most TCR sequences were observed very rarely across donors, whereas some public TCRs were present in many individuals. The only immune exposure information available for the cohort was CMV serostatus. This cohort had only TCR beta chains sequenced, and the lack of alpha or paired-chain data limited which features could be detected. Broadly in line with IMGT annotations, most TCR beta V segments showed up in productive rearrangements about 87% or about 30% of the time in an earlier analysis of a few hundred of the donors. A later genetic analysis associated a missense DCLRE1C variant with V-gene and J-gene trimming of TCR beta chains, and an independent cohort replicated the association. Cytomegalovirus status was reported to be diagnosed by the classifier with high specificity and sensitivity in both the original and validation cohorts. Presence/absence analyses assumed roughly uniform sequencing depth across donors, an assumption that may not hold. Compared with equally common non-associated chains, HLA-associated TCR beta chains in a later analysis were more clonally expanded and had lower generation probabilities. A further reported finding was that TCR beta sequences accurately predicted the HLA-A and HLA-B alleles for most subjects in the first cohort. According to a later analysis, TCR association rates differed among HLA loci, with DRB1 alleles showing the most associated TCRs and HLA-C alleles showing the fewest. Because HLA typing was unavailable for some donors at each locus, only the typed subset was used in association tests. The sequencing pipeline was judged likely to have produced a cluster of highly shared sequence variants as a technical artifact. The earlier analysis of fewer than 750 of the donors excluded about 16 rarely observed V segments, including chromosome 9 orphons, because counts were too low. Because the 87-base-pair reads could not distinguish some IMGT-functional V segments, including TRBV6-2 and TRBV6-3, those segments were excluded. Several of the top co-occurrence clusters appeared to be linked to parvovirus B19, influenza, CMV and Epstein-Barr virus, according to a later analysis. Specific HLA alleles were associated with roughly 17,000 TCR beta sequences at a false discovery rate of 0.05 in a later analysis. Assigning TCR associations to individual alleles was difficult when HLA alleles, especially DR and DQ, strongly co-occurred. According to the authors, the approach could potentially be generalized to other disease states and immunological phenotypes. According to a later analysis, most CMV-associated TCR beta chains appeared to be HLA-restricted, and the HLA associations seemed to be driven largely by CMV exposure.

The library came from the immunoSEQ multiplex PCR assay. For the multiplex PCR, a mixture combining 60 forward primers for TCR Vbeta segments and 13 reverse primers for TCR Jbeta segments was used. Amplification of the CDR3 region of rearranged TCR beta genes was performed with a multiplex PCR assay on genomic DNA. The amplified TCR beta libraries were sequenced on the Illumina HiSeq System as 87-base-pair reads. As for the original processing: A later analysis tallied roughly 78 million unique TCR beta chains across the 550 to 850 repertoires, and about 12 million of those chains were shared by two or more donors. To remove PCR and sequencing errors, raw reads were error-corrected and collapsed into unique sequences using a nearest-neighbor algorithm that merged closely related sequences. CDR3 sequences were aligned to IMGT reference sequences to assign V, D and J gene segments. Each retained sequence needed at least a six-nucleotide match to both a V gene segment and a J gene segment. A rearrangement counted as productive if the CDR3 had no stop codons and remained in frame with V and J, and every other rearrangement counted as non-productive. Following IMGT convention, CDR3 was defined as the stretch from the second conserved V-encoded cysteine to the conserved J-encoded phenylalanine. The earlier analysis of some 580 of the donors excluded any sequence lacking an unambiguous match to a single V gene segment. An earlier analysis of roughly 590 of the donors called V segments functional above 56.7% productive rearrangements and segregating when the between-donor standard deviation exceeded 5%. A statistical classification framework was built for diagnosing cytomegalovirus status from the catalog of TCR beta chain sequences. In a later analysis, V and J genes were assigned by comparing TCR nucleotide sequences against IMGT/GENE-DB human TR gene sequences. In a later analysis, CDR3 sequences and most-parsimonious VDJ recombination scenarios were assigned using the TCRdist pipeline. In a later analysis, each TCR beta chain was defined by its CDR3 amino acid sequence together with its V-gene family, and reads lacking a unique V-gene family were excluded. A later analysis removed several hundred highly shared, low-generation-probability nucleotide sequences to deal with suspected cross-contamination and a sequencing artifact. In a later analysis, a clonal expansion index was calculated for each public chain from normalized within-repertoire ranks of inferred template counts. A later analysis computed generation probabilities with a VDJ recombination model fitted to out-of-frame rearrangements, and checked the results against IGoR. In a later analysis, TCR-TCR, TCR-HLA and TCR-CMV co-occurrence was scored with hypergeometric tests, and a repertoire-size bias correction was applied to TCR pairs. To estimate false discovery rates, a later analysis permuted the HLA or CMV assignments 20 times. A later analysis grouped co-occurring TCRs with DBSCAN, adding TCRdist sequence similarity when clustering within HLA-allele-positive subsets. For co-occurrence clustering, repertoires with fewer than 30,000 or more than 120,000 public chains were excluded, along with a handful of repertoires with anomalous nucleotide sharing. TCRdb mirrors the immuneACCESS table, restricted to in-frame sequences. Some clones are absent from its copies; in checked studies, under half trace to an unresolved V gene, and the reason for the others is unknown. V and J calls and clone size are as listed in that table; D and trimming were resolved from the DNA. The sample data list approximately 190,000 clones, and over 65% of these were observed just once. The ten top clones hold around 3% of the sample.

Of note for this clone: The target of this receptor is not known. No base quality information exists; no much larger clone differs at one position.

Sequences MDHEN (CDR1) and SYDVKM (CDR2) are obtained from the germline V gene. CDR3 length: 15 amino acids, cysteine to phenylalanine. Here the CDR3 DNA is all that survives: 45 bases in frame from base 1. V drops 4 bases and J drops 0 bases, leaving 12 bases in between. The cohort consisted of 600 or so healthy bone marrow donors. At the time of sampling, all cohort members were nominally healthy, though unrecorded immune exposures were likely present. The donor was CMV seropositive and was included in the group of 250 to 350 seropositive cohort members. Every donor gave a peripheral blood sample, and the peripheral blood mononuclear cells from that sample were used for TCR beta sequencing. Genomic DNA extraction from the blood cell samples was performed with the Qiagen DNeasy Blood Extraction Kit.

The chain employs TRBV28 and TRBJ2-5; the D gene is perhaps TRBD1, from 6 matching bases. Material: PBMCs. The clonotype was recovered from a woman aged 50 to 60 in good health and CMV-seropositive. DNA sequence: TGTGCCAGCAGTTCCGGGACATCGTACCAAGAGACCCAGTACTTC. Translated, this gives CASSSGTSYQETQYF.